The clone carrying this T cell receptor (beta chain) was counted many times. The entry originates in a study of neurological immune-mediated disorders. The overall study: Of 35 or so multiple sclerosis patients, around 30 were relapsing-remitting and 3 secondary progressive.

Using its own MiXCR run on the 5' RACE reads, TCRdb lists one record per CDR3 protein. The sample carries tens of thousands of distinct CDR3 sequences, under 4.5% recorded once. The V end was cut by 4 bases, the J end by 0 bases, with 10 bases between. The CDR3 length is 14 residues. Germline V gene lookup returns CDR1 DFQATT and CDR2 SNEGSKA (reference sequence). The sequence derives from a woman aged 40 to 55 with multiple sclerosis. Sequenced input: CD4+ T cells from blood. This chain joins TRBV20-1 and TRBJ1-3; tentatively, D is TRBD1 (6 bases). CDR3 nucleotide sequence: TGCAGTGCTACCCAGGGGAACTCTGGAAACACCATATATTTT. It encodes CSATQGNSGNTIYF.